These T cell receptor beta chains were read from a single sample in a study of T cell responses to AZD1222 COVID-19 vaccine. Produced via immunoSEQ multiplex PCR; TCRdb's table is partial and in-frame only. The data contain roughly 110,000 clones, about 89% of them seen just once; the ten biggest clones take up 5.5% to 8.5%. The sequencing used peripheral blood, collected on day 0 of AZD1222 vaccination. The origin of the receptors is an adult in good health. The CDR3 runs from the conserved cysteine through the conserved F or W. The D gene is left open where the match is weak.

J gene,V gene,D gene,CDR3 DNA,CDR3 protein
TRBJ1-2,TRBV5-1,NA,TGCGCCAGCAGCTTCGGTGACAGGCTAGGCGGCTACACCTTC,CASSFGDRLGGYTF
TRBJ1-1,TRBV3-1/TRBV3-2,NA,TGTGCCAGCAGCCTAGGCAGCTTCATGAACACTGAAGCTTTCTTT,CASSLGSFMNTEAFF
TRBJ2-7,TRBV3-1/TRBV3-2,NA,TGTGCCAGCAGCCAAGATCGAGTCAGATCCTACGAGCAGTACTTC,CASSQDRVRSYEQYF
TRBJ2-1,TRBV5-1,TRBD2,TGCGCCAGCAGCTTGCTGGCGGGAGCAAACAATGAGCAGTTCTTC,CASSLLAGANNEQFF
TRBJ1-2,TRBV28,TRBD1,TGTGCCAGCAGTTCGCGGGGACAGGGGGCAGCTCTCTATGGCTACACCTTC,CASSSRGQGAALYGYTF
TRBJ2-3,TRBV4-3,NA,TGCGCCAGCAGCCAGGAACCCCGTTCAACAGATACGCAGTATTTT,CASSQEPRSTDTQYF
TRBJ1-1,TRBV28,TRBD1,TGTGCCAGCAGAACCGGTGGGACAGGGGACACTGAAGCTTTCTTT,CASRTGGTGDTEAFF
TRBJ2-3,TRBV7-3,TRBD2,TGTGCCAGCAGCCTCTCCTTAGCGGGAAGCACAGATACGCAGTATTTT,CASSLSLAGSTDTQYF
TRBJ2-1,TRBV13,NA,TGTGCCAGCAGCTTTTACGCGATCGGCTCCTCGGACTCCTACAATGAGCAGTTCTTC,CASSFYAIGSSDSYNEQFF
TRBJ1-4,TRBV5-1,NA,TGCGCCAGCAGCTTCGGGGTTGCAGAAAAACTGTTTTTT,CASSFGVAEKLFF
TRBJ2-2,TRBV20-1,NA,TGCAGTGACGCAACCGGGGAGCTGTTTTTT,CSDATGELFF